This is a list of T cell receptor beta chains from one sample in a study of response to subunit inactivated influenza vaccine. TCRdb used MiXCR to reprocess the RT-PCR reads, holding one entry per CDR3 protein. The data show a few hundred thousand distinct CDR3 sequences, less than 25% seen once. The sample consisted of PBMCs from blood, taken about 20 months after vaccination. The receptor source for this set is a man between 45 and 75 years old who received an inactivated influenza vaccine. CDR3s include the opening cysteine and the closing phenylalanine or tryptophan. The D gene is left open where the match is weak. Clone size is stated in some rows and not others, as once, few, many or a class when expanded.

j_gene,d_gene,abundance,v_gene,CDR3aa,CDR3nt
TRBJ2-1,.,.,TRBV5-4,CASSLSQSSYNEQFF,TGTGCCAGCAGCTTGTCCCAGAGCTCCTACAATGAGCAGTTCTTC
TRBJ2-5,.,many,TRBV7-2,CASSFGQQETQYF,TGTGCCAGCAGCTTTGGACAGCAAGAGACCCAGTACTTC
TRBJ2-7,TRBD2,.,TRBV28,CASSVGLADSSYEQYF,TGTGCCAGCAGTGTCGGACTAGCGGATAGCTCCTACGAGCAGTACTTC
TRBJ2-4,.,.,TRBV12-3/TRBV12-4,CASTVSGAAKNIQYF,TGTGCCAGCACCGTTTCGGGGGCGGCCAAAAACATTCAGTACTTC
TRBJ1-2,.,.,TRBV19,CASSMVRPLYGDTF,TGTGCCAGTAGTATGGTGAGACCGTTATATGGCGACACCTTC
TRBJ1-1,TRBD1,.,TRBV5-1,CASSPRTGGTEAFF,TGCGCCAGCAGCCCACGGACAGGCGGGACTGAAGCTTTCTTT
TRBJ2-2,TRBD2,.,TRBV20-1,CCASGPSGANTGELFF,TGCTGTGCTAGTGGCCCTAGCGGGGCGAACACCGGGGAGCTGTTTTTT
TRBJ2-3,TRBD1,.,TRBV18,CASSQKTGYTSSTDTQYF,TGTGCCAGCTCACAGAAGACAGGGTATACCTCCAGCACAGATACGCAGTATTTT
TRBJ2-2,TRBD1,.,TRBV10-3,CAITRDSAPGELFF,TGTGCCATCACCAGGGACAGCGCACCCGGGGAGCTGTTTTTT
TRBJ2-1,TRBD2,once,TRBV20-1,CSAVTSGRSNEQFF,TGCAGTGCGGTTACTAGCGGGCGGAGCAATGAGCAGTTCTTC
TRBJ2-3,.,.,TRBV27,CASSRRGGLTTDTQYF,TGTGCCAGCAGCAGGAGGGGGGGACTAACCACAGATACGCAGTATTTT
TRBJ2-7,.,few,TRBV6-2/TRBV6-3,CASSLLISGAPYEQYF,TGTGCCAGCAGTTTACTTATATCCGGGGCGCCTTACGAGCAGTACTTC
TRBJ2-1,.,.,TRBV12-3/TRBV12-4,CASMGGALSYNEQFF,TGTGCCAGCATGGGCGGGGCTCTGTCCTACAATGAGCAGTTCTTC
TRBJ2-7,TRBD2,.,TRBV9,CASSVTREGYEQYF,TGTGCCAGCAGCGTAACACGGGAGGGATACGAGCAGTACTTC
TRBJ2-3,TRBD2,.,TRBV12-3/TRBV12-4,CASRGLAGVTDTQYF,TGTGCCAGCAGGGGACTAGCGGGAGTAACAGATACGCAGTATTTT
TRBJ2-7,TRBD1,few,TRBV10-3,CAILRDRGHEQYF,TGTGCCATCCTCCGGGACAGGGGGCACGAGCAGTACTTC
TRBJ2-7,TRBD2,once,TRBV3-1,CASSHLAGTSGSEQYF,TGTGCCAGCAGCCATCTCGCCGGGACTAGCGGGTCCGAGCAGTACTTC
TRBJ2-1,.,few,TRBV19,CASSPRQVAAYNEQFF,TGTGCCAGTAGTCCCCGACAGGTCGCGGCCTACAATGAGCAGTTCTTC
TRBJ2-2,.,.,TRBV5-1,CASSLNMNTGELFF,TGCGCCAGCAGCTTAAACATGAACACCGGGGAGCTGTTTTTT
TRBJ1-5,.,many,TRBV4-1,CASSPVVNQPQHF,TGCGCCAGCAGCCCAGTCGTCAATCAGCCCCAGCATTTT
TRBJ2-5,.,.,TRBV29-1,CSVETRHSQETQYF,TGCAGCGTTGAAACGCGACACAGCCAAGAGACCCAGTACTTC
TRBJ1-2,TRBD1,.,TRBV10-3,CAINQGADYGYTF,TGTGCCATCAACCAGGGGGCTGACTATGGCTACACCTTC
TRBJ2-7,.,.,TRBV14,CASSQRQRYEQYF,TGTGCCAGCAGCCAACGACAGCGGTACGAGCAGTACTTC
TRBJ2-5,.,.,TRBV29-1,CSVDRAVGETQYF,TGCAGCGTTGACAGGGCAGTGGGAGAGACCCAGTACTTC
TRBJ1-1,TRBD1,.,TRBV5-1,CASSLRGTGGADTEAFF,TGCGCCAGCAGCTTGCGAGGGACAGGGGGCGCAGACACTGAAGCTTTCTTT
TRBJ2-7,.,.,TRBV6-1,CASSPPIGTGPLEQYF,TGTGCCAGCAGTCCCCCTATTGGGACTGGTCCGTTGGAGCAGTACTTC